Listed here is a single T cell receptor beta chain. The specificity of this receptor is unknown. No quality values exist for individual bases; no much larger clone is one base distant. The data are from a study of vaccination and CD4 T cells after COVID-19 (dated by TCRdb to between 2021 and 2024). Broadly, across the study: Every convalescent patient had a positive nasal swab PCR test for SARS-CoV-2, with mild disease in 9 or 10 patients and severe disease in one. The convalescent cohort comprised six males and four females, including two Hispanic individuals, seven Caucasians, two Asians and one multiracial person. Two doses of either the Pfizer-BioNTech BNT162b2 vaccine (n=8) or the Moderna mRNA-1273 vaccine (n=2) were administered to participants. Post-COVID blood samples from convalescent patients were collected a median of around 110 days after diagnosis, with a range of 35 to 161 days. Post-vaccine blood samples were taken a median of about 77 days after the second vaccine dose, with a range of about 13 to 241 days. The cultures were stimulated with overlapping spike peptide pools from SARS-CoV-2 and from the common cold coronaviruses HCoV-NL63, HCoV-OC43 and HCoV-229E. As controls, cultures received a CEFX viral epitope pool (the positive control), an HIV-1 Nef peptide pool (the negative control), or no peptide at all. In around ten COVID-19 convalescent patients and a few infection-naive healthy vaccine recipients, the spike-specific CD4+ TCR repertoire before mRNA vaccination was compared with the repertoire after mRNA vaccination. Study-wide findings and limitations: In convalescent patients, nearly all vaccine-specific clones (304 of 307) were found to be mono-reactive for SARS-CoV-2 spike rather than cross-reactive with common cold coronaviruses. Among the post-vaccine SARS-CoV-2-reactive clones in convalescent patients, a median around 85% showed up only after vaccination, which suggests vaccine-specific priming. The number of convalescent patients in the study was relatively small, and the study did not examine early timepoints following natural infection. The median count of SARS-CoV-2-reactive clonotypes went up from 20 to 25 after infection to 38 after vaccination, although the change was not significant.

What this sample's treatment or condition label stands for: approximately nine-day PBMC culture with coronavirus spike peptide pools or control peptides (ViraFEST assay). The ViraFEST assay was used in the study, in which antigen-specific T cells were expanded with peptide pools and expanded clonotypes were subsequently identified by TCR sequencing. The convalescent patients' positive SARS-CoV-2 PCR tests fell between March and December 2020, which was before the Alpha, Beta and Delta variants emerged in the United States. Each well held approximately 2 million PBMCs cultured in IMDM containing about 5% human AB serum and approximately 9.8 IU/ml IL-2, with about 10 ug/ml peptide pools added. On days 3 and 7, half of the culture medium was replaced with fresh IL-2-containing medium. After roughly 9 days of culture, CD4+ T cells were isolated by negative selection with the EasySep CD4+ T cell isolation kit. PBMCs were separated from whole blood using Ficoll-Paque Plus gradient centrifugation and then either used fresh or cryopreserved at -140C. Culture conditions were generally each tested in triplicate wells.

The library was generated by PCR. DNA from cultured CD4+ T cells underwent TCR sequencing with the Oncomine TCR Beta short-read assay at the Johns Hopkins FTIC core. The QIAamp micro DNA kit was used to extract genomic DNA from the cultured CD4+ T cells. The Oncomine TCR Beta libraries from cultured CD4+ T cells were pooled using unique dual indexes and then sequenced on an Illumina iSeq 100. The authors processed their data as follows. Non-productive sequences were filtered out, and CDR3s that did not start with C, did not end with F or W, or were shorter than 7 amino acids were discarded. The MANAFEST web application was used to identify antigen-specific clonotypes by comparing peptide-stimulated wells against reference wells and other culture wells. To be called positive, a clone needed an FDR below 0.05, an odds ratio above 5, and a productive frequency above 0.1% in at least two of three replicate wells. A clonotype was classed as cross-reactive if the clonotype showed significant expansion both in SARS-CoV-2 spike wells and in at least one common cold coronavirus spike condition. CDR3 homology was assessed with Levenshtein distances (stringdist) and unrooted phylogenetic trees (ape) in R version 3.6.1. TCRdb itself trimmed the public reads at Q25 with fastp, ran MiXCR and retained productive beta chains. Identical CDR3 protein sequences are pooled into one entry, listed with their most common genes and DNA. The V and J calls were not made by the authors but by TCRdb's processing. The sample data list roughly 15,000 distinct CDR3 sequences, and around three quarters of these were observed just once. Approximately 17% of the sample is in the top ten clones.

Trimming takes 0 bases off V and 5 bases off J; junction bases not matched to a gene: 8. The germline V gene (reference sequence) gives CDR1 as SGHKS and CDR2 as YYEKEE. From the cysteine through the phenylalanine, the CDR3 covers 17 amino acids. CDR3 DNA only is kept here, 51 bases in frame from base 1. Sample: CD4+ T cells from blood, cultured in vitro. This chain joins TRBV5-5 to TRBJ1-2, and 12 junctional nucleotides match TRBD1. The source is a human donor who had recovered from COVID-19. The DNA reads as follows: TGTGCCAGCAGCTTGGACTGGGGACAGGGGGCATGGTATGGCTACACCTTC. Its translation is CASSLDWGQGAWYGYTF.